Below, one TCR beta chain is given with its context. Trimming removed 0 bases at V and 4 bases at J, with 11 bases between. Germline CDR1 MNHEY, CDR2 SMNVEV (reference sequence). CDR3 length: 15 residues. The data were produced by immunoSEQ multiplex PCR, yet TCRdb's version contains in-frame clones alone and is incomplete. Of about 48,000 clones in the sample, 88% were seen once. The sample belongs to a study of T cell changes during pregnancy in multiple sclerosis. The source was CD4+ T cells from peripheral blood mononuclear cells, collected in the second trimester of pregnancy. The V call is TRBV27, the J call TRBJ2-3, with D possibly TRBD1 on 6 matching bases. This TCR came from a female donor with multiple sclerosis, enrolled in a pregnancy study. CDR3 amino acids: CASSLSRGWSDTQYF. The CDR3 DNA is TGTGCCAGCAGTTTATCAAGGGGGTGGTCAGATACGCAGTATTTT.